A single sample gave rise to the 28 T cell receptor beta chains below, sequenced in a study of T cell changes during pregnancy in multiple sclerosis. Sequenced by immunoSEQ multiplex PCR; TCRdb stores in-frame clones only, minus some. The sample lists just over 50,000 clones; approximately 94% were seen once. Here the sequenced sample was CD4+ T cells from peripheral blood mononuclear cells, taken in the second trimester of pregnancy. The receptors come from a female donor with multiple sclerosis, enrolled in a pregnancy study.

The J gene is TRBJ2-7, the V gene TRBV5-5; TRBD1 agrees at 7 bases. The CDR3 extends over 14 amino acids. The V gene's germline CDR1 is SGHKS and CDR2 YYEKEE (reference sequence). After removal of 4 bases from V and 3 bases from J, the junction contained 7 bases not matched to a gene. The CDR3 loop reads CASSPGQALYEQYF. CDR3 DNA sequence: TGTGCCAGCAGCCCCGGACAGGCCCTCTACGAGCAGTACTTC.

This clone occurred once. The chain employs TRBV6-1 and TRBJ1-4; no definite D call. Germline CDR1 MNHNS, CDR2 SASEGT. V dropped 6 bases and J dropped 8 bases, with 16 bases sitting between them. CDR3 length equals 14 residues. CDR3 DNA: TGTGCCAGCAGCAGACAACGGTCTCACGAAAAACTGTTTTTT. Its translation is CASSRQRSHEKLFF.

This clone was seen a handful of times. The V call is TRBV9, the J call TRBJ2-7, with D tentatively TRBD1 (8 bases). Trimming shortened V by 4 bases and J by 4 bases, and 24 bases separated the two germline ends. The CDR3 is 17 residues long. Germline CDR1 SGDLS, CDR2 YYNGEE. The CDR3 DNA reads as TGTGCCAGCAGCCCAGGGGGGGACAGGCGTTCTTTATACGAGCAGTACTTC. This encodes CASSPGGDRRSLYEQYF.

The chain recombines TRBV7-3 with TRBJ1-2, with 7 bases identical to TRBD1. Trimming at V came to 5 bases and at J to 4 bases, leaving 4 bases not matched to a gene. Germline V gene sequence: CDR1 SGHTA, CDR2 FQGTGA. CDR3 length: 13 residues. Here the CDR3 reads CASSPDRAYGYTF. The CDR3 nucleotides read TGTGCCAGCAGCCCCGACAGGGCCTATGGCTACACCTTC.

This chain uses TRBV11-2 with TRBJ1-1; D might be TRBD1 (5 bases). The V end lost 6 bases, the J end lost 8 bases, and 13 bases lay between the germline ends. Germline values: CDR1 SGHAT, CDR2 FQNNGV. The CDR3 runs to 12 residues. As DNA, the CDR3 is TGTGCCAGCAGAAAGCAAGGGGTAGAAGCTTTCTTT. Residues: CASRKQGVEAFF.

This clone is a singleton in its sample. The rearrangement joins TRBV7-9 to TRBJ1-6; the D gene is possibly TRBD1 (5 bases). Germline V gene data show CDR1 as SEHNR and CDR2 as FQNEAQ (reference sequence). The CDR3 has 14 amino acids. With 7 bases removed from V and 10 bases from J, the gap between germline ends came to 17 bases. DNA of the CDR3: TGTGCCAGCATCGTAGGGGTGAAGAAATCACCCCTCCACTTT. It is translated as CASIVGVKKSPLHF.

The J gene is TRBJ2-7, the V gene TRBV7-8, with TRBD1 matching 8 bases. CDR3 length: 15 residues. V was clipped by 5 bases and J by 4 bases; unmatched bases: 10. The germline gives CDR1 SGHVS, CDR2 FQNEAQ. DNA for the CDR3: TGTGCCAGCAGCCCACAGGGGGGTCGGACTTACGAGCAGTACTTC. This translates into CASSPQGGRTYEQYF. Complete variable domain (other parts from reference TRBV7-8 and TRBJ2-7): GAGVSQSPRYKVAKRGQDVALRCDPISGHVSLFWYQQALGQGPEFLTYFQNEAQLDKSGLPSDRFFAERPEGSVSTLKIQRTQQEDSAVYLCASSPQGGRTYEQYFGPGTRLTVT.

V gene TRBV5-6 combines with J gene TRBJ2-5; a weak D match, TRBD2 (5 bases). Per germline, CDR1 SGHDT and CDR2 YYEEEE. Trimming shortened V by 3 bases and J by 7 bases, and 7 bases separated the two germline ends. CDR3 length: 11 amino acids. The chain's CDR3 is CASSSAGTQYF. The CDR3 DNA is TGTGCCAGCAGCTCCGCGGGGACCCAGTACTTC.

About this clone: The conserved final phenylalanine or tryptophan is absent from the CDR3, which likely points to a read error. It is unclear where the CDR3 begins or ends on the DNA, so no DNA is shown, and the CDR3 is as TCRdb lists it. The rearrangement joins TRBV6-5 to TRBJ1-4. Germline lookup yields CDR1 MNHEY and CDR2 SVGAGI. The CDR3 extends over 13 residues, inclusive of both ends. The CDR3 loop is CASSSVVGGPERL.

In its sample, this clone was seen once. This chain connects TRBV4-3 to TRBJ1-4; possible D gene TRBD1, 5 bases. V was clipped by 0 bases and J by 3 bases, with 8 bases between them. Looked up from germline, CDR1 is LGHNA and CDR2 is YSLEER. CDR3 length: 15 amino acids. In DNA, the CDR3 is TGCGCCAGCAGCCAAGAAGGGGTATCTAATGAAAAACTGTTTTTT. Protein: CASSQEGVSNEKLFF.

The gene calls are TRBV9 and TRBJ1-1; unclear D gene. V lost 0 bases and J lost 0, with 12 bases in between. This CDR3 has 16 amino acids. Germline CDR1 and CDR2: SGDLS and YYNGEE. For the CDR3, the DNA is TGTGCCAGCAGCGTAGGGGCAGTTTTTATGAACACTGAAGCTTTCTTT. Residues: CASSVGAVFMNTEAFF.

This chain uses TRBV30 with TRBJ1-1, with a possible D match to TRBD1 (5 bases). The CDR3 is 11 residues long. The germline CDR1 and CDR2 sequences are GTSNPN and SVGIG (reference sequence). Trimming cost V 0 bases and J 9 bases, with 8 bases left between them. The CDR3 here is CAWSVGVKAFF. The DNA of the CDR3 is TGTGCCTGGAGTGTAGGGGTTAAAGCTTTCTTT. Looking up the rest from reference TRBV30 and TRBJ1-1 gives the full variable domain: SQTIHQWPATLVQPVGSPLSLECTVEGTSNPNLYWYRQAAGRGLQLLFYSVGIGQISSEVPQNLSASRPQDRQFILSSKKLLLSDSGFYLCAWSVGVKAFFGQGTRLTVV.

The V and J genes are TRBV6-6 and TRBJ1-2, with 9 bases that match TRBD1. J was trimmed by 6 bases and V by 7 bases; bases with no gene match: 9. CDR3 length: 14 residues. Germline values: CDR1 MNHNY, CDR2 SVGAGI (reference sequence). CDR3 loop: CASTLIRTGDGYTF. CDR3 sequence (DNA): TGTGCCAGCACACTAATACGGACAGGGGATGGCTACACCTTC.

This chain links TRBV18 with TRBJ2-5; 8 nucleotides agree with TRBD2. The CDR3 extends over 15 amino acids. V dropped 2 bases and J dropped 2; count of bases not matched to a gene: 4. Per the germline V gene, CDR1 is KGHSH and CDR2 is LQKENI. This chain's CDR3 is CASSPGSGGQETQYF. The CDR3 DNA reads TGTGCCAGCTCACCAGGGAGCGGGGGTCAAGAGACCCAGTACTTC.

J is TRBJ2-5 and V is TRBV6-5, with a tentative D call TRBD2 (5 bases). Germline V lookup: CDR1 MNHEY, CDR2 SVGAGI. V was trimmed by 2 bases and J by 1 base, leaving 5 bases between them. CDR3 length equals 13 residues. CDR3 loop: CASSYGSQETQYF. The CDR3 region has the DNA TGTGCCAGCAGTTACGGGAGCCAAGAGACCCAGTACTTC.

The rearrangement uses TRBV5-6 and TRBJ1-2; 9 nucleotides line up with TRBD1. Germline V gene sequence: CDR1 SGHDT, CDR2 YYEEEE. Germline trimming cut 4 bases from V and 8 bases from J; bases unmatched to any gene: 15. This CDR3 has 16 residues. CDR3 protein: CASSPGTGRADQGYTF. In DNA form, the CDR3 reads TGTGCCAGCAGCCCTGGGACAGGGAGGGCCGATCAAGGCTACACCTTC.

V is TRBV4-2 and J is TRBJ2-5, with D hard to call. There are 15 residues in the CDR3. Trimming stripped 0 bases from V and 7 bases from J, with 15 bases between. Looked up from germline, CDR1 is LGHNA and CDR2 is YNFKEQ. The CDR3 spells CASSQDPPYGGTQYF. The CDR3 DNA reads as TGTGCCAGCAGCCAAGATCCTCCTTACGGCGGGACCCAGTACTTC.

The V call is TRBV15, the J call TRBJ1-2, with 7 bases fitting TRBD1. Per the germline V gene, CDR1 is LNHNV and CDR2 is YYDKDF (reference sequence). V lost 3 bases to trimming and J lost 1 base; unmatched junction nucleotides: 8. The CDR3 has 16 amino acids. The CDR3 DNA sequence: TGTGCCACCAGCAGGGACCGGGACAGACGTAACTATGGCTACACCTTC. It codes for CATSRDRDRRNYGYTF.

The count of this clone is one. The gene calls are TRBV7-6 and TRBJ2-5; the D is unclear. Germline V gene lookup returns CDR1 SGHVS and CDR2 FNYEAQ. Trimming stripped 5 bases from V and 0 bases from J, with 4 bases between. This CDR3 spans 12 amino acids. CDR3 DNA: TGTGCCAGCAGCCGGTACCAAGAGACCCAGTACTTC. Its translation: CASSRYQETQYF.

The chain joins TRBV6-6 to TRBJ1-1; the match to TRBD1 covers 7 bases. With V trimmed by 6 bases and J by 2 bases, 9 bases remained unmatched. Germline assignment: CDR1 MNHNY and CDR2 SVGAGI (reference sequence). The CDR3 is made up of 15 amino acids. CDR3 bases: TGTGCCAGCAGACCACCAGGGGGAAGTAACACTGAAGCTTTCTTT. Amino acids: CASRPPGGSNTEAFF.

The chain is built from TRBV7-3 and TRBJ1-1; the D is unclear. Germline V gives CDR1 SGHTA, CDR2 FQGTGA. The CDR3 has 13 residues. Trimming left V 5 bases short and J 0 bases short, with 7 bases between. The CDR3 spells CASSLYMNTEAFF. The DNA for the CDR3 is TGTGCCAGCAGCCTGTACATGAACACTGAAGCTTTCTTT.

The rearrangement joins TRBV15 to TRBJ2-1; 11 bases match TRBD2. V dropped 3 bases and J dropped 2; count of bases not matched to a gene: 3. The CDR3 extends over 16 amino acids. Germline V lookup: CDR1 LNHNV, CDR2 YYDKDF (reference sequence). As DNA, the CDR3 is TGTGCCACCAGCAGTGAACTAGCGGGAGCCTACAATGAGCAGTTCTTC. It codes for CATSSELAGAYNEQFF.

The chain uses TRBV5-1 and TRBJ2-3; D uncertain. V was clipped by 0 bases and J by 2 bases, with 4 bases between them. Germline CDR1 SGHRS, CDR2 YFSETQ. The CDR3 is 13 residues long. The CDR3 nucleotides read TGCGCCAGCAGCTTGGCTCCCACAGATACGCAGTATTTT. Protein: CASSLAPTDTQYF.

J is TRBJ2-2 and V is TRBV7-7, with D maybe TRBD1 (5 bases). With 4 bases removed from V and 2 bases from J, the gap between germline ends came to 20 bases. This CDR3 has 18 amino acids. CDR1 is SSHAT, CDR2 FNYEAQ, per germline (reference sequence). The CDR3, as DNA: TGTGCCAGCAGCTCCAGCCGAAGGACACCAAAAAACACCGGGGAGCTGTTTTTT. The encoded protein is CASSSSRRTPKNTGELFF.

This chain links TRBV7-9 with TRBJ1-5, with D hard to call. Germline assignment: CDR1 SEHNR and CDR2 FQNEAQ (reference sequence). V was clipped by 5 bases and J by 4 bases, with 9 bases between them. The CDR3 extends over 13 amino acids. CDR3 nucleotides: TGTGCCAGCAGCCCCCTTACAAATCAGCCCCAGCATTTT. Residues: CASSPLTNQPQHF. The variable domain in full, with the rest retrieved from reference TRBV7-9 and TRBJ1-5, is DTGVSQNPRHKITKRGQNVTFRCDPISEHNRLYWYRQTLGQGPEFLTYFQNEAQLEKSRLLSDRFSAERPKGSFSTLEIQRTEQGDSAMYLCASSPLTNQPQHFGDGTRLSIL.

The chain uses TRBV19 and TRBJ2-6; the D gene is possibly TRBD2 (6 bases). CDR3 size: 15 residues. Per the germline V gene, CDR1 is LNHDA and CDR2 is SQIVND (reference sequence). The V and J ends lost 11 bases and 0 bases respectively, with 14 bases between them. The CDR3 DNA is TGTGCCTCGGAGGAGGGCAGCTCTGGGGCCAACGTCCTGACTTTC. Its translation is CASEEGSSGANVLTF.

V and J are TRBV27 and TRBJ2-5, with TRBD2 matching 10 bases. The DNA end is a closer match to TRBJ2-7, so the J assignment may be wrong. Germline CDR1 MNHEY, CDR2 SMNVEV (reference sequence). The CDR3 spans 17 residues. Written as DNA, the CDR3 is TGTGCCAGCAGTTTATCTTGGCCTAGCGGGGGATCCTACGAGCAGTACTTC. The encoded protein is CASSLSWPSGGSYEQYF.

This clone was seen only once. The chain combines TRBV19 with TRBJ2-2, with D tentatively TRBD2 (7 bases). The CDR3 sequence is 14 residues long. Germline lookup yields CDR1 LNHDA and CDR2 SQIVND (reference sequence). V shed 3 bases and J shed 7 bases, with 12 bases lying between them. CDR3 loop: CASSMTGGHGELFF. The CDR3 bases are TGTGCCAGTAGTATGACCGGGGGGCACGGGGAGCTGTTTTTT. Supplemented by reference TRBV19 and TRBJ2-2, the full variable domain reads DGGITQSPKYLFRKEGQNVTLSCEQNLNHDAMYWYRQDPGQGLRLIYYSQIVNDFQKGDIAEGYSVSREKKESFPLTVTSAQKNPTAFYLCASSMTGGHGELFFGEGSRLTVL.